One sample yielded the 5 T cell receptor beta chains listed below, sequenced in a study of T cells in Graves' hyperthyroidism and ophthalmopathy. The TCR beta CDR3 regions underwent amplification using RNA transcripts as the source. Primed by the HTBI set, a first-round RT-PCR was run on the TCR CDR3. MiXCR, run by TCRdb on the multiplex PCR reads, gives a single entry per CDR3 protein. The profile shows around 300,000 distinct CDR3 sequences, more than 11% of them singletons. Material for sequencing was blood. These TCRs come from a woman aged 25 to 45 with Graves' hyperthyroidism.

This chain joins TRBV29-1 and TRBJ1-1; D gene ambiguous. The CDR3 runs to 14 residues. The germline V and J ends were trimmed by 3 bases and 4 bases, with 15 bases remaining between them. CDR1 SQVTM and CDR2 ANQGSEA come from the germline V gene. CDR3 sequence reads: CSVDSPGVSTEAFF. CDR3 coding DNA: TGCAGCGTTGACTCTCCTGGGGTTAGCACTGAAGCTTTCTTT.

This clonotype was seen many times. The chain recombines TRBV6-2 or TRBV6-3 with TRBJ1-5, with a weak D call TRBD1 (6 bases). The CDR3 totals 14 residues. The V end lost 8 bases, the J end lost 4 bases, and 15 bases lay between the germline ends. The germline V gene has CDR1 MNHEY and CDR2 SVGEGT. In nucleotides, the CDR3 is TGTGCCAGCGGGCGGTGGGGGGCGAATCAGCCCCAGCATTTT. Residues: CASGRWGANQPQHF.

This clonotype was picked up a small number of times. The chain is built from TRBV27 and TRBJ1-6; TRBD1 aligns across 7 bases. CDR3 length: 19 residues. V was pared by 4 bases and J by 6 bases, with 18 bases of the junction left unmatched. The V gene's germline CDR1 is MNHEY and CDR2 SMNVEV (reference sequence). The CDR3 is CASSSYMANRDSPNSPLHF. CDR3 in DNA: TGTGCCAGCAGTTCTTATATGGCAAACCGGGACAGTCCTAATTCACCCCTCCACTTT.

There are many counts of this clonotype. The CDR3 DNA follows: TGCAGCGTTAGGAGGCAAGAGACCCAGTACTTC. This sequence encodes CSVRRQETQYF. The gene calls are TRBV29-1 and TRBJ2-5; D perhaps matches TRBD2 (5 bases). The CDR3 runs 11 residues. Between the trimmed V and J ends, which lost 5 bases and 2 bases, there was a span of 6 bases. Germline-derived CDR1 and CDR2 are SQVTM and ANQGSEA.

The chain couples TRBV6-2 or TRBV6-3 to TRBJ2-7; 7 bases agree with TRBD1. The CDR3 length is 14 residues. The V and J ends lost 2 bases and 2 bases, in that order; junction bases with no gene match: 3. CDR1 is MNHEY and CDR2 is SVGEGT in the germline V gene. The DNA for the CDR3 is TGTGCCAGCAGTTACCGGGACAGACCCTACGAGCAGTACTTC. It yields the protein CASSYRDRPYEQYF.